This passage covers 18 T cell receptor beta chains from one sample sequenced in a study of T cells after posttransplantation cyclophosphamide. TCRdb keeps only in-frame clones here, not all; method: immunoSEQ multiplex PCR. The sample includes under 35,000 clones, 85% to 95% seen only once; the top ten take about 0.25%. Cells defined as naive were viable CD3+CD4+ or CD3+CD8+ and CCR7+CD45RA+CD45RO-CD95-CD27+CD28+. Sequenced sample: naive CD4+ T cells sorted from PBMCs. These receptors were obtained from a woman aged 60 to 75 in good health, CMV-negative, and a related stem cell transplant donor.

The chain employs TRBV5-6 and TRBJ1-2; tentatively, D is TRBD1 (6 bases). This CDR3 spans 13 amino acids. Germline V gene data show CDR1 as SGHDT and CDR2 as YYEEEE. Trimming took 2 bases from V and 6 from J, leaving 11 bases between them. CDR3 region: CASSLARGDGYTF. The CDR3 DNA sequence: TGTGCCAGCAGCTTAGCCAGGGGAGATGGCTACACCTTC.

This clone was found once. V is TRBV28 and J is TRBJ1-5, with 8 bases matching TRBD1. Germline assignment: CDR1 MDHEN and CDR2 SYDVKM. The CDR3 is 13 residues long. V lost 6 bases, J lost 4 bases, and 2 bases stayed unmatched. The CDR3 region is CASSRTGNQPQHF. CDR3 in DNA: TGTGCCAGCAGCCGGACAGGGAATCAGCCCCAGCATTTT.

The chain is built from TRBV7-3 and TRBJ2-3; a possible D gene is TRBD2 (6 bases). Germline V gene sequence: CDR1 SGHTA, CDR2 FQGTGA. The CDR3 spans 15 residues. V was shortened by 0 bases and J by 5 bases, with 12 bases between the two germline ends. The CDR3 region is CASSLTPGELDTQYF. Here the CDR3 DNA reads TGTGCCAGCAGCTTAACCCCGGGAGAGCTAGATACGCAGTATTTT.

This chain uses TRBV13 with TRBJ2-4, with TRBD1 identical over 12 bases. The ends lost 3 bases at V and 8 bases at J; junction bases unmatched: 2. The germline V gene encodes CDR1 PRHDT and CDR2 FYEKMQ (reference sequence). The CDR3 contains 14 residues. The CDR3 is CASSLGQGADIQYF. The CDR3 bases are TGTGCCAGCAGCTTGGGACAGGGGGCGGACATTCAGTACTTC. The whole variable domain, filled in from reference TRBV13 and TRBJ2-4, reads AAGVIQSPRHLIKEKRETATLKCYPIPRHDTVYWYQQGPGQDPQFLISFYEKMQSDKGSIPDRFSAQQFSDYHSELNMSSLELGDSALYFCASSLGQGADIQYFGAGTRLSVL.

The rearrangement joins TRBV7-9 to TRBJ2-7; 7 bases map to TRBD1. Trimming took 5 bases from V and 6 from J; bases not matched to a gene: 10. In germline, CDR1 is SEHNR, CDR2 FQNEAQ (reference sequence). CDR3 size: 14 residues. CDR3 sequence: CASSKTDRVGEQYF. Here the CDR3 DNA reads TGTGCCAGCAGCAAGACCGACAGGGTAGGCGAGCAGTACTTC.

This clone was picked up one time. The V and J genes are TRBV28 and TRBJ2-5, with a tentative D call TRBD1 (6 bases). Trimming took 2 bases from V and 3 from J, leaving 13 bases between them. Germline V gene data show CDR1 as MDHEN and CDR2 as SYDVKM. The CDR3 is 15 amino acids. The CDR3 loop is CASSLGGAVEETQYF. CDR3 sequence (DNA): TGTGCCAGCAGTTTAGGGGGCGCGGTCGAAGAGACCCAGTACTTC.

The rearrangement links TRBV10-3 to TRBJ1-6; TRBD1 aligns across 9 bases. The CDR3 runs to 14 residues. Trimming removed 6 bases from V and 10 bases from J; junction bases left unmatched: 7. The germline V gene has CDR1 ENHRY and CDR2 SYGVKD. The CDR3 sequence: CAISSGTGSSPLHF. In DNA, the CDR3 is TGTGCCATCAGCTCCGGGACAGGGTCATCACCCCTCCACTTT.

V and J are TRBV30 and TRBJ1-6; D might be TRBD1 (5 bases). V shed 4 bases and J shed 5 bases, with 12 bases lying between them. From germline, CDR1 is GTSNPN and CDR2 SVGIG (reference sequence). CDR3 length: 14 residues. DNA for the CDR3: TGTGCCTGGACCGGGGGGGAAAATAATTCACCCCTCCACTTT. Amino acids: CAWTGGENNSPLHF.

The rearrangement links TRBV18 to TRBJ2-5; 11 nucleotides line up with TRBD2. The CDR3 loop spans 14 amino acids. The germline CDR1 and CDR2 sequences are KGHSH and LQKENI. The J segment lost 3 bases and the V segment lost 6 bases, leaving 3 bases of the junction unmatched. CDR3 nucleotides: TGTGCCAGCTCTCCGGGACTAGCGGAAGAGACCCAGTACTTC. It specifies CASSPGLAEETQYF.

The chain combines TRBV4-1 with TRBJ1-2, with D hard to call. V lost 0 bases and J 2 bases, leaving 4 bases between the germline ends. There are 13 residues in the CDR3. Germline values: CDR1 MGHRA, CDR2 YSYEKL. The CDR3 sequence is CASSQERNYGYTF. CDR3 nucleotides: TGCGCCAGCAGCCAAGAACGGAACTATGGCTACACCTTC.

The chain carries TRBV5-1 and TRBJ2-1; 12 bases are shared with TRBD2. The V gene end was trimmed by 4 bases and the J gene end by 4 bases; junction bases not matched to a gene: 12. CDR3 size: 18 residues. Germline CDR1 reads SGHRS; CDR2 reads YFSETQ. Written as DNA, the CDR3 is TGCGCCAGCAGCCCCGGAGGGACAGGACTAGCGGGGTACAATGAGCAGTTCTTC. This sequence encodes CASSPGGTGLAGYNEQFF.

The DNA for the CDR3 is TGTGCCAGCTCGCGGGATGCAGCTAGCGGGGGGCCTTGGGAGACCCAGTACTTC. It codes for CASSRDAASGGPWETQYF. This rearrangement joins TRBV18 to TRBJ2-5; 11 bases align to TRBD2. This CDR3 has 18 amino acids. Germline V gives CDR1 KGHSH, CDR2 LQKENI. V lost 6 bases to trimming and J lost 5 bases; unmatched junction nucleotides: 17.

The chain employs TRBV4-3 and TRBJ1-6; D is possibly TRBD1 (5 bases). The CDR3 runs 16 residues. Looked up from germline, CDR1 is LGHNA and CDR2 is YSLEER. Trimming stripped 0 bases from V and 0 bases from J, with 6 bases between. In DNA, the CDR3 is TGCGCCAGCAGCCAAGAGACAGCCTCCTATAATTCACCCCTCCACTTT. It translates to CASSQETASYNSPLHF.

The gene calls are TRBV7-2 and TRBJ2-2; D may be TRBD1 (5 bases). Germline values: CDR1 SGHTA, CDR2 FQGNSA. V was pared by 5 bases and J by 0 bases, with 10 bases between. The CDR3 extends over 15 amino acids. Written as DNA, the CDR3 is TGTGCCAGCAGCGCCCAAGGGGCGAACACCGGGGAGCTGTTTTTT. Protein product: CASSAQGANTGELFF.

This sequence joins TRBV5-8 and TRBJ1-2; the match to TRBD1 covers 9 bases. Trimming took 5 bases from V and 7 from J; bases not matched to a gene: 6. The germline CDR1 and CDR2 sequences are SGHTS and YDEGEE. The CDR3 spans 13 residues. CDR3 residues: CASSRQGDGGYTF. CDR3 sequence (DNA): TGTGCCAGCAGTCGACAGGGGGACGGTGGCTACACCTTC.

The V gene is TRBV11-2, the J gene TRBJ1-3, with TRBD1 matching 8 bases. The germline V gene has CDR1 SGHAT and CDR2 FQNNGV. The CDR3 loop spans 14 amino acids. The junction had 4 bases not matched to a gene; V was cut back by 5 bases and J by 4 bases. The CDR3 nucleotides read TGTGCCAGCAGCCAACGGACAGGGGGAAACACCATATATTTT. It specifies CASSQRTGGNTIYF.

This chain links TRBV19 with TRBJ2-7; TRBD1 is a possible D gene (5 bases). The ends were cut back, 2 bases at V and 7 bases at J, with 9 bases in the middle. Germline values: CDR1 LNHDA, CDR2 SQIVND (reference sequence). This CDR3 is 12 amino acids long. The chain's CDR3 is CASSIQGREQYF. Here the CDR3 DNA reads TGTGCCAGTAGTATACAGGGTAGGGAGCAGTACTTC. Based on the CDR3 plus reference TRBV19 and TRBJ2-7, the full variable domain is DGGITQSPKYLFRKEGQNVTLSCEQNLNHDAMYWYRQDPGQGLRLIYYSQIVNDFQKGDIAEGYSVSREKKESFPLTVTSAQKNPTAFYLCASSIQGREQYFGPGTRLTVT.

V gene TRBV30 combines with J gene TRBJ1-4; the match to TRBD1 covers 8 bases. In germline, CDR1 is GTSNPN, CDR2 SVGIG (reference sequence). The CDR3 sequence is 15 residues long. J gave up 4 bases and V 2 bases, and 6 bases lay outside the gene matches. The CDR3, as DNA: TGTGCCTGGAGTCCCCGACAGGGGAATAATGAAAAACTGTTTTTT. It specifies CAWSPRQGNNEKLFF.